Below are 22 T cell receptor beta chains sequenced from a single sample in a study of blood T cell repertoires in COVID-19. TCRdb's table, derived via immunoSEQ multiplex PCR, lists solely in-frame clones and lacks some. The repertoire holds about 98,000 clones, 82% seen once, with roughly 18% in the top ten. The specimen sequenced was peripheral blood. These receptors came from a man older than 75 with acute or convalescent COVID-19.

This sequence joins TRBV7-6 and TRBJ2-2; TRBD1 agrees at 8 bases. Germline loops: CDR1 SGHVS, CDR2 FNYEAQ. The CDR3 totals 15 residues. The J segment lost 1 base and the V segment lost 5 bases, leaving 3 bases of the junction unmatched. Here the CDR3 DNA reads TGTGCCAGCAGCCCCGGGACAGGGAACACCGGGGAGCTGTTTTTT. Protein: CASSPGTGNTGELFF.

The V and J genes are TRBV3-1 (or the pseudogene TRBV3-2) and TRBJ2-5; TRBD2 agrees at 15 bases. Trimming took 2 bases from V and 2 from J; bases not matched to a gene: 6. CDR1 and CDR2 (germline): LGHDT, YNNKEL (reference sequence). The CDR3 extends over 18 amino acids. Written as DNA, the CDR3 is TGTGCCAGCAGCCAACCGGGGACTAGCGGGGGGACGCAAGAGACCCAGTACTTC. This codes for CASSQPGTSGGTQETQYF.

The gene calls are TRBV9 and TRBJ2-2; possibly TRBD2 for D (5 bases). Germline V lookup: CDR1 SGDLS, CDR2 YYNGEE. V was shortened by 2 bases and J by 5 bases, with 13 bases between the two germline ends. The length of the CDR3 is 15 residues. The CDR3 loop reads CASSVTAGWTGELFF. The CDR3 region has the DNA TGTGCCAGCAGCGTTACGGCGGGTTGGACCGGGGAGCTGTTTTTT. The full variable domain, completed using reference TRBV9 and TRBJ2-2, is DSGVTQTPKHLITATGQRVTLRCSPRSGDLSVYWYQQSLDQGLQFLIQYYNGEERAKGNILERFSAQQFPDLHSELNLSSLELGDSALYFCASSVTAGWTGELFFGEGSRLTVL.

The CDR3: CASSLNWQGARGQTQYF. The CDR3 DNA reads TGTGCCAGCAGTTTAAACTGGCAGGGGGCGCGGGGCCAGACCCAGTACTTC. The V gene is TRBV27, the J gene TRBJ2-5, with 8 nucleotides matching TRBD1. Germline assignment: CDR1 MNHEY and CDR2 SMNVEV (reference sequence). Trimming cost V 2 bases and J 6 bases; bases outside gene matches: 14. The CDR3 is made up of 17 amino acids.

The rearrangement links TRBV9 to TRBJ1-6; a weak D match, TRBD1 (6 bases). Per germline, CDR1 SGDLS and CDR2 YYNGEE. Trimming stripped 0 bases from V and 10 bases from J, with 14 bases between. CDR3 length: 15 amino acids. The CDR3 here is CASSVGRGGDSPLHF. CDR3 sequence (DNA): TGTGCCAGCAGCGTAGGCAGGGGCGGAGACTCACCCCTCCACTTT.

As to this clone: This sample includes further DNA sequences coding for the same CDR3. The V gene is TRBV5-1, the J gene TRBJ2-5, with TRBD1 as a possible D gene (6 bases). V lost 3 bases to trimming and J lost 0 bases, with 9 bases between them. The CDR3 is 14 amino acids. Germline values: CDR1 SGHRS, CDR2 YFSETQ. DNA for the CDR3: TGCGCCAGCAGCTCTGGACAGTACCAAGAGACCCAGTACTTC. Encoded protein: CASSSGQYQETQYF.

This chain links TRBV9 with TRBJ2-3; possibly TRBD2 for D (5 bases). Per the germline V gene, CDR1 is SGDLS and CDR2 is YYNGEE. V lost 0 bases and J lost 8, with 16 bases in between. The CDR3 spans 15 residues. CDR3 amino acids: CASSVDSLAPATQYF. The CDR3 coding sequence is TGTGCCAGCAGCGTAGATTCCCTAGCCCCAGCTACGCAGTATTTT.

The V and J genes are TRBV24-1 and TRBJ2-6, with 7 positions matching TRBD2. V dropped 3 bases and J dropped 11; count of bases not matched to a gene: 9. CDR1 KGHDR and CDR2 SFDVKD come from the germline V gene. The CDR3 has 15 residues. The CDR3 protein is CATSDPPGEGHVLTF. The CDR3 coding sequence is TGTGCCACCAGTGATCCCCCGGGGGAGGGCCACGTCCTGACTTTC.

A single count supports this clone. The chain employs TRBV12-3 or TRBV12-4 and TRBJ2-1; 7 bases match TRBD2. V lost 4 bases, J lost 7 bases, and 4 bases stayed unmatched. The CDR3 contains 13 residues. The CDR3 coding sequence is TGTGCCAGCAGTTGGGGGGGGATGAATGAGCAGTTCTTC. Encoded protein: CASSWGGMNEQFF.

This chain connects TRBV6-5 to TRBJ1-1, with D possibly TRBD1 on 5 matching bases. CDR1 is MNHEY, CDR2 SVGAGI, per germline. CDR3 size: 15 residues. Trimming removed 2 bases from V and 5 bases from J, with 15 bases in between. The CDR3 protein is CASSYRWSGRTEAFF. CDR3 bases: TGTGCCAGCAGTTACAGGTGGTCAGGGCGGACTGAAGCTTTCTTT.

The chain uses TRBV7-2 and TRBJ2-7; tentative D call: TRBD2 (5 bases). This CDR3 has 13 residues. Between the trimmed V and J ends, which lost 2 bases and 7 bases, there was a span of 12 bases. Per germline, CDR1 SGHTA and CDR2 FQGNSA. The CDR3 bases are TGTGCCAGCAGCTTACGAGGGCCTCAGGAGCAGTACTTC. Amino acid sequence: CASSLRGPQEQYF.

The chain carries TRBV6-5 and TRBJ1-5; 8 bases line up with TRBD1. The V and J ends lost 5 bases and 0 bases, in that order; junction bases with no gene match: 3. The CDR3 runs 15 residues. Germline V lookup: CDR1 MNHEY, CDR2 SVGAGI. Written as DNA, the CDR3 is TGTGCCAGCAGTCCGGACAGGGCTAGCAATCAGCCCCAGCATTTT. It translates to CASSPDRASNQPQHF.

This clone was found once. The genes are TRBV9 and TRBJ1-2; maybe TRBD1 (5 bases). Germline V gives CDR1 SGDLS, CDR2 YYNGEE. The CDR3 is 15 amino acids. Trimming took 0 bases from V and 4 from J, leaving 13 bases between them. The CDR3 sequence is CASSVDSGKVYGYTF. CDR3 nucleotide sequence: TGTGCCAGCAGCGTAGATTCAGGGAAAGTCTATGGCTACACCTTC.

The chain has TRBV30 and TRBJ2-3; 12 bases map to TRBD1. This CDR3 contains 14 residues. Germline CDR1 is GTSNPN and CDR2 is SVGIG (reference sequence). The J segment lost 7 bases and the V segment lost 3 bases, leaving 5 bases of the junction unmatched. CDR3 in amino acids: CAWSGTGGPYTQYF. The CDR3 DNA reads TGTGCCTGGAGCGGGACAGGGGGCCCATATACGCAGTATTTT.

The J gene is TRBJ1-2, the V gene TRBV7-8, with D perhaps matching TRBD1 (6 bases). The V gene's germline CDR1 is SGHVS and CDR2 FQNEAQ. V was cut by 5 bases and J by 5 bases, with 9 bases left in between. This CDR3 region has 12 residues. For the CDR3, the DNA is TGTGCCAGCAGCCTGGACAGTTATGGCTACACCTTC. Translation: CASSLDSYGYTF.

CDR3 bases: TGTGCCAGCAGCCCCCCAGGGACTGATCACTATGGCTACACCTTC. Its protein is CASSPPGTDHYGYTF. The rearrangement joins TRBV7-9 to TRBJ1-2; tentative D call: TRBD1 (5 bases). Germline lookup yields CDR1 SEHNR and CDR2 FQNEAQ (reference sequence). The CDR3 contains 15 residues. Trimming pared 5 bases from V and 3 bases from J, leaving 16 bases between.

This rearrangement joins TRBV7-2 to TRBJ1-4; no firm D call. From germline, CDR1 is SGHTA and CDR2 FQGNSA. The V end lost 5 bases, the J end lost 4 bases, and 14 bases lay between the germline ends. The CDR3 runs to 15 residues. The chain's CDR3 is CASSRWNGDNEKLFF. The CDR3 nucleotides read TGTGCCAGCAGCCGGTGGAACGGGGATAATGAAAAACTGTTTTTT.

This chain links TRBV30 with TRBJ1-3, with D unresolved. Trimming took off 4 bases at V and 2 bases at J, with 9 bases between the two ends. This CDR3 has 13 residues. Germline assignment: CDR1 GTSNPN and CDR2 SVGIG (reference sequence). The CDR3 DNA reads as TGTGCCTGGAAAAGAGGCGCTGGAAACACCATATATTTT. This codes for CAWKRGAGNTIYF. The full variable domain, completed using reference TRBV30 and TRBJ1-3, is SQTIHQWPATLVQPVGSPLSLECTVEGTSNPNLYWYRQAAGRGLQLLFYSVGIGQISSEVPQNLSASRPQDRQFILSSKKLLLSDSGFYLCAWKRGAGNTIYFGEGSWLTVV.

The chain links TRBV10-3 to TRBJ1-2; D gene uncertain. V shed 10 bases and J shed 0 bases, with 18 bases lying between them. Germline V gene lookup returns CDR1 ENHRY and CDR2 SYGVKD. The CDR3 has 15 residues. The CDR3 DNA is TGTGCCACCTCAAGGCCCGAGGCCGCTAACTATGGCTACACCTTC. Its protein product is CATSRPEAANYGYTF.

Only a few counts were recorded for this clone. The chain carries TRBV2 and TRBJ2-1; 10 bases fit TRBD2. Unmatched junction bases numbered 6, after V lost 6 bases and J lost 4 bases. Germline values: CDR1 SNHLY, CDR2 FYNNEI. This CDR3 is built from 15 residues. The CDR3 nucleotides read TGTGCCAGCAGAGCCGGGACTAGCGATTACAATGAGCAGTTCTTC. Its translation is CASRAGTSDYNEQFF.

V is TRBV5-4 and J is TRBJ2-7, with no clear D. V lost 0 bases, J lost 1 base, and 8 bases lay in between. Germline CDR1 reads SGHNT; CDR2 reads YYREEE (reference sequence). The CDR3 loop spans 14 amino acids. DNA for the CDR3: TGTGCCAGCAGCTTGGGGCAAGTTTCCTACGAGCAGTACTTC. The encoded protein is CASSLGQVSYEQYF.

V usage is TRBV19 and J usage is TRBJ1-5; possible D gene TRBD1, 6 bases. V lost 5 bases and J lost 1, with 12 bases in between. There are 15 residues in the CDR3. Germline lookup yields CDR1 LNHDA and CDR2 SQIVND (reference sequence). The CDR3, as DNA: TGTGCCAGTAGTCCTCAGGGGCAGAGCAATCAGCCCCAGCATTTT. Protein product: CASSPQGQSNQPQHF.